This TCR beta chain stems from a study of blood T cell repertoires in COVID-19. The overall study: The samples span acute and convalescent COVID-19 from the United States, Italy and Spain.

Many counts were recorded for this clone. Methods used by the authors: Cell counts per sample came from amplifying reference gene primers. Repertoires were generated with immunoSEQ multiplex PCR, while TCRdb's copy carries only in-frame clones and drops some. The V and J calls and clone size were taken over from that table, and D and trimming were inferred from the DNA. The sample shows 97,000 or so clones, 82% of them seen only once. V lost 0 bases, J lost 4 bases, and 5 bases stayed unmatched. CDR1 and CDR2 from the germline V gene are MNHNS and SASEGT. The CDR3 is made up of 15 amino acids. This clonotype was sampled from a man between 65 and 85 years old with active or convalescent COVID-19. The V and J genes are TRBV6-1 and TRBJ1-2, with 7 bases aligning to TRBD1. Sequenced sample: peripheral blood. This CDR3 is CASSEAVTGTYGYTF. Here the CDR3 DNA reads TGTGCCAGCAGTGAAGCCGTGACAGGGACCTATGGCTACACCTTC.